A single T cell receptor (beta chain) is shown here with its context. These data originate in a study of blood T cell repertoires in COVID-19. Study context: The origin of the acute and convalescent COVID-19 samples was the United States, Italy and Spain. In each case, the material was cDNA or gDNA derived from T cells, B-cell-depleted T cells, or PBMCs.

This CDR3 spans 16 amino acids. The authors' processing: Reference gene primer amplification gave estimated nucleated cell counts. Sequenced by immunoSEQ multiplex PCR; TCRdb stores in-frame clones only, minus some. V, J and clone size are taken as reported in that table, and D and trimming were inferred from the DNA itself. The table shows 450,000 to 500,000 clones, with roughly 85% occurring only once. This clonotype originated in a human donor in a cohort sampled during active COVID-19. The chain is built from TRBV21-1 and TRBJ1-2; the listed D gene, TRBD1, was not tested against the DNA. TRBV21-1 is shown as a pseudogene. Sequencing was performed on peripheral blood. The CDR3 coding sequence is TGTGCCAGCAGCTCTACAGGGGGCCTCTCTAACTATGGCTACACCTTC. It codes for CASSSTGGLSNYGYTF.